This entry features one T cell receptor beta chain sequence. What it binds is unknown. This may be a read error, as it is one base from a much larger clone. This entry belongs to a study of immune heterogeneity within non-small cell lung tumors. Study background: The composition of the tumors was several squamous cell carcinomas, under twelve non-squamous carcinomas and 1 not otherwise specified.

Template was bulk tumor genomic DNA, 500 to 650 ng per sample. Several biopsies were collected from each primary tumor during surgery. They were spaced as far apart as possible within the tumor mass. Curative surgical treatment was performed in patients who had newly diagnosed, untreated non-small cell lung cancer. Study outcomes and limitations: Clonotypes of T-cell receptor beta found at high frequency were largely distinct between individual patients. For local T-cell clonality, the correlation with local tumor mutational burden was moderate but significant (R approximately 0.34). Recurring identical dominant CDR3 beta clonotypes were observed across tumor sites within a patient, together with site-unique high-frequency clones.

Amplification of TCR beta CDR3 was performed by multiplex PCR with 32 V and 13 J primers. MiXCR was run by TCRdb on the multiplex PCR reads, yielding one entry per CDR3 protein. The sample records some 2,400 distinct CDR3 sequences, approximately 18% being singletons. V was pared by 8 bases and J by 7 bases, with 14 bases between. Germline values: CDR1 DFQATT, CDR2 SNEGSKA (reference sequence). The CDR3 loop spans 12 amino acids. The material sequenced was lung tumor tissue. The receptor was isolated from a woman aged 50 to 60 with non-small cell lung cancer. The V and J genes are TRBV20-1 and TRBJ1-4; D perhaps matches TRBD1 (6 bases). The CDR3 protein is CSSDQGIEKLFF. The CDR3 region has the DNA TGCAGTTCCGACCAGGGGATTGAAAAACTGTTTTTT.